Given below is one T cell receptor beta chain in context. Antigen: not known. The data derive from a study of a mutant IDH1 vaccine in newly diagnosed glioma. About the study: The vaccination schedule gave patients eight doses in weeks 1, 3, 5, 7, 11, 15, 19 and 23. Those enrolled had earlier been treated with radiotherapy, temozolomide, or both, mostly both.

Time point defined: week 23, last vaccination. Every vaccine dose comprised 300 ug of mutant IDH1 20-mer peptide plus topical imiquimod. The repertoire was sequenced with immunoSEQ multiplex PCR; TCRdb's copy has only in-frame clones and lacks some. Among about 65,000 clones listed, about 88% were seen once. Between the trimmed V and J ends, which lost 0 bases and 2 bases, there was a span of 20 bases. Germline loops: CDR1 SGDLS, CDR2 YYNGEE. The CDR3 runs to 18 residues. The sample consisted of PBMCs, taken from a glioma patient whose treatment included an IDH1 peptide vaccine. The chain employs TRBV9 and TRBJ1-1; D possibly corresponds to TRBD1 (6 bases). The receptor comes from a man aged 25-40 years with glioma. In DNA form, the CDR3 reads TGTGCCAGCAGCGTAGCTCAGACAGGCCAAGGAGCCAACACTGAAGCTTTCTTT. Translating it yields CASSVAQTGQGANTEAFF.